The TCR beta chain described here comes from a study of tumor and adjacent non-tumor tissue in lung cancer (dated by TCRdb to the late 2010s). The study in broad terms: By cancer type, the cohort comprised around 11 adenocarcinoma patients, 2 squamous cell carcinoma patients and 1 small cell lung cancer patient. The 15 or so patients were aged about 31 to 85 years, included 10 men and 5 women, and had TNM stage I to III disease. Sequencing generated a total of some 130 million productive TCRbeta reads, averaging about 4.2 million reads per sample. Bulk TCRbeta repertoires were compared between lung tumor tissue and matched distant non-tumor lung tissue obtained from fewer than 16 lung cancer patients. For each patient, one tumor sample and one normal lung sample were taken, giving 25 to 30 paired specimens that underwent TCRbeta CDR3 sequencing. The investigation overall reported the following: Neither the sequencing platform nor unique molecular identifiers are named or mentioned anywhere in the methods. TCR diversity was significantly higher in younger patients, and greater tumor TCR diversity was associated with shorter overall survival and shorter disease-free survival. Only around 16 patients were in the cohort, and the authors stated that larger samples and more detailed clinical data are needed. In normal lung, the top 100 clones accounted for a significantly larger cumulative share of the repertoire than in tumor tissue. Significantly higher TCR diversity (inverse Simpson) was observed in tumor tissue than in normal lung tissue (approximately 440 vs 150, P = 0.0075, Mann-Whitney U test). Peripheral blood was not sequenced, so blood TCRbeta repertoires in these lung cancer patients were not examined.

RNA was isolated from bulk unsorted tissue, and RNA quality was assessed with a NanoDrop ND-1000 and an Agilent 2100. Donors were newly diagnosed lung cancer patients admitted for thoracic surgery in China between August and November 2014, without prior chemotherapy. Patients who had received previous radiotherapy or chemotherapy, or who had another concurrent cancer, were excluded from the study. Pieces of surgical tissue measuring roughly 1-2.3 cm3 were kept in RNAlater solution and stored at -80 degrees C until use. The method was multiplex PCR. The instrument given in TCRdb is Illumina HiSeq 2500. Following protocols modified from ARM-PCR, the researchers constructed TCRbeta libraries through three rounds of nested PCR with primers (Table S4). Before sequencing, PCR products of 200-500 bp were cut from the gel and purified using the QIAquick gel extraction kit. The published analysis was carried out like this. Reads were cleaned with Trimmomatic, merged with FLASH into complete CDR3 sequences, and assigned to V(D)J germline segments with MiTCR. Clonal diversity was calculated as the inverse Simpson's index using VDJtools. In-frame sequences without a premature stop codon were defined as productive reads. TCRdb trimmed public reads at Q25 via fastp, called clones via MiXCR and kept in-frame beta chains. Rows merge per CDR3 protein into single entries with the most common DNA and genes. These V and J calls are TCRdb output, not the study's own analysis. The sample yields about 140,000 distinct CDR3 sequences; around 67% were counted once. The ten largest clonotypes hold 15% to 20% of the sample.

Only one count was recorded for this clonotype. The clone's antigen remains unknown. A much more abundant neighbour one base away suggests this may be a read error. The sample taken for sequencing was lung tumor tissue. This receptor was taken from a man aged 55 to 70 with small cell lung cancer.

The nucleotide sequence is TGTGCCAGCAGTTACCTGGGGGCGGCAGATACGCAGTATTTT. Translation gives CASSYLGAADTQYF. Recombination joined TRBV6-5 with TRBJ2-3, and the D gene may be TRBD1, 6 bases matching. CDR1 and CDR2 (MNHEY, SVGAGI) derive from the germline V gene. V and J lose 2 bases and 4 bases, and a span of 10 bases separates them. The CDR3 runs 14 residues from the cysteine to the phenylalanine. Only CDR3 DNA remains: 42 bases, in frame from the first base.